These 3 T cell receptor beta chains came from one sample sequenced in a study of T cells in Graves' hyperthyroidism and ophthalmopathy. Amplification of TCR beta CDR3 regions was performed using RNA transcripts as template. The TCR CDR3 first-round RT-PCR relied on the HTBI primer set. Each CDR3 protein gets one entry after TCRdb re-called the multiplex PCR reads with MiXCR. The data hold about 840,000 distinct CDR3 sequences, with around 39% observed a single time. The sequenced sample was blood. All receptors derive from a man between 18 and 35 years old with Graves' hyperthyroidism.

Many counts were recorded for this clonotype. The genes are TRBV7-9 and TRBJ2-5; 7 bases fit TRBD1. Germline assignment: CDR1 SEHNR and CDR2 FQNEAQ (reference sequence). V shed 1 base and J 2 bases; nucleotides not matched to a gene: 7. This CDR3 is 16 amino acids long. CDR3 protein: CASSLESRDSQETQYF. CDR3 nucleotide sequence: TGTGCCAGCAGCTTAGAATCCCGGGACAGTCAAGAGACCCAGTACTTC.

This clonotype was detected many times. CDR3 sequence reads: CSVESRGNEKLFF. The CDR3 DNA follows: TGCAGCGTTGAAAGTCGGGGTAATGAAAAACTGTTTTTT. The chain uses TRBV29-1 and TRBJ1-4; no firm D call. The V gene lost 2 bases and the J gene lost 4 bases, with 8 bases spanning the gap. Germline CDR1 is SQVTM and CDR2 is ANQGSEA. This CDR3 spans 13 amino acids.

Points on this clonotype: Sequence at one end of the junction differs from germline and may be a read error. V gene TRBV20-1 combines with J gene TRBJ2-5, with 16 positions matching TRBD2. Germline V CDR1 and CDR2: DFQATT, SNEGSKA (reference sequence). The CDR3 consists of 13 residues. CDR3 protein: CSATTGLAGGLNF. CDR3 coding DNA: TGCAGTGCTACTACGGGACTAGCGGGAGGGCTTAACTTC.